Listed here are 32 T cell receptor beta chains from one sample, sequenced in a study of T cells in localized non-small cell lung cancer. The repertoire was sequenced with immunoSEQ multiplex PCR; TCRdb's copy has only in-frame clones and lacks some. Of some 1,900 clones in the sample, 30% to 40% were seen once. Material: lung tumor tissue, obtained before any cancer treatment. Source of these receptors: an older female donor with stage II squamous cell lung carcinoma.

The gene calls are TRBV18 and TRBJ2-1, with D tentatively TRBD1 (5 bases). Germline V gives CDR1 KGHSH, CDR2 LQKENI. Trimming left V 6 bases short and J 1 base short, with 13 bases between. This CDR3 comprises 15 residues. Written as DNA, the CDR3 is TGTGCCAGCTCGGACAACAGTGGGTCCTACAATGAGCAGTTCTTC. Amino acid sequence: CASSDNSGSYNEQFF.

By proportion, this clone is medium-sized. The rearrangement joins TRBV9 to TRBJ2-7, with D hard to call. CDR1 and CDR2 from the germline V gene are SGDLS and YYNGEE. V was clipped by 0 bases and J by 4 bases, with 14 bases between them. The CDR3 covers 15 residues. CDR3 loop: CASSVAGQPVYEQYF. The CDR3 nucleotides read TGTGCCAGCAGCGTAGCTGGGCAGCCCGTATACGAGCAGTACTTC.

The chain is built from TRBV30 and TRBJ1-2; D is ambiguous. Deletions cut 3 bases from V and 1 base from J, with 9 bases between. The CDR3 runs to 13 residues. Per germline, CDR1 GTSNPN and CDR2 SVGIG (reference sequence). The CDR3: CAWRVPNNYGYTF. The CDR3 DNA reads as TGTGCCTGGAGAGTCCCGAATAACTATGGCTACACCTTC.

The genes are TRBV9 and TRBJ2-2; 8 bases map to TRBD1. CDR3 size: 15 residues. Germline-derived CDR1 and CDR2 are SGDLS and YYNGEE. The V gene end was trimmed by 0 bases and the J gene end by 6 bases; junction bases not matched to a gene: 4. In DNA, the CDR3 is TGTGCCAGCAGCGTAGGGGACAGGTCGTCCGGGGAGCTGTTTTTT. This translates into CASSVGDRSSGELFF.

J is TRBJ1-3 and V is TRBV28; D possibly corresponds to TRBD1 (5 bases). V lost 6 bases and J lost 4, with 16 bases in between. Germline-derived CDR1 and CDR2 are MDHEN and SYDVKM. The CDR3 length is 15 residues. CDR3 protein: CASSPVGEGGNTIYF. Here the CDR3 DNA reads TGTGCCAGCAGCCCAGTCGGGGAGGGGGGAAACACCATATATTTT.

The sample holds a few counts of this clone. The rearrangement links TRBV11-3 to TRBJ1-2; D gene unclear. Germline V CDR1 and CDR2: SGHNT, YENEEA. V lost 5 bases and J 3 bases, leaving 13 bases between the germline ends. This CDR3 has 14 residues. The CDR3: CASSLRTLDYGYTF. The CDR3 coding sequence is TGTGCCAGCAGCCTCAGGACCCTGGACTATGGCTACACCTTC.

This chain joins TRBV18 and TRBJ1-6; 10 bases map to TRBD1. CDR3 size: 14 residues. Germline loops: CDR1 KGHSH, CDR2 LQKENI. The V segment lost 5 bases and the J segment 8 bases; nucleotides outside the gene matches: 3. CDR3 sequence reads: CASSTGTGDSPLHF. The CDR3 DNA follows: TGTGCCAGCTCAACCGGGACAGGGGATTCACCCCTCCACTTT.

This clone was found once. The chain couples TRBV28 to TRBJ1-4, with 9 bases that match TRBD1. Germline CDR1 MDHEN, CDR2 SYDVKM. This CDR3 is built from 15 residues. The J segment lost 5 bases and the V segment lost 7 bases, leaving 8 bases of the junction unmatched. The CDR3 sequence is CASNDPGTGNEKLFF. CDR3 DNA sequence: TGTGCCAGCAATGACCCCGGGACAGGGAATGAAAAACTGTTTTTT.

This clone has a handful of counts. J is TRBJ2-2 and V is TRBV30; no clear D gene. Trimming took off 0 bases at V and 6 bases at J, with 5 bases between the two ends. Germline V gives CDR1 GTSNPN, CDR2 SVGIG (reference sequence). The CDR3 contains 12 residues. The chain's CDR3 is CAWSVPPGELFF. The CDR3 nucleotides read TGTGCCTGGAGTGTACCTCCCGGGGAGCTGTTTTTT.

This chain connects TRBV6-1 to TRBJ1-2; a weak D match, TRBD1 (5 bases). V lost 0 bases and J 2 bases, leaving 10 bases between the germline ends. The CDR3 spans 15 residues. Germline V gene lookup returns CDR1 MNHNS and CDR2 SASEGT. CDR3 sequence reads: CASSEAGRINYGYTF. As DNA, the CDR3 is TGTGCCAGCAGTGAAGCGGGACGGATCAACTATGGCTACACCTTC.

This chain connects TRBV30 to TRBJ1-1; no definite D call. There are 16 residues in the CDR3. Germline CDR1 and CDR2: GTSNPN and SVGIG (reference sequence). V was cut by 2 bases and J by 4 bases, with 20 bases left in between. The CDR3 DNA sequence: TGTGCCTGGAGTCCCCCTGGGCGAGGGCGTACCACTGAAGCTTTCTTT. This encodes CAWSPPGRGRTTEAFF.

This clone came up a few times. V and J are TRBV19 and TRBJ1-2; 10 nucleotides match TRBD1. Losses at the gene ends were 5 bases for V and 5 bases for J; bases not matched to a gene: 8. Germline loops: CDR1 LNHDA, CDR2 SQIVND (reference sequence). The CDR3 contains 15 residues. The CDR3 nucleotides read TGTGCCAGTAGTCCCGGGACAGGGGATTCGTATGGCTACACCTTC. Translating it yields CASSPGTGDSYGYTF.

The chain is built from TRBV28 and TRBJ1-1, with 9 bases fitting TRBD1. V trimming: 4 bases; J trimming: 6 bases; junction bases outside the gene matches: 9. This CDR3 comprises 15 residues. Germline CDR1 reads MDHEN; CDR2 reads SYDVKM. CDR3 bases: TGTGCCAGCAGTTCCCCGGGACAGGGTTCAGCTGAAGCTTTCTTT. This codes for CASSSPGQGSAEAFF.

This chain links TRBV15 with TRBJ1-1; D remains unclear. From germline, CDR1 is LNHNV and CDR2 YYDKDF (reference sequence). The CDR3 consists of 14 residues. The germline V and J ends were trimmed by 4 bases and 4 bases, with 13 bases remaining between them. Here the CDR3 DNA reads TGTGCCACCAGCATGTTCAGGACTCGCACTGAAGCTTTCTTT. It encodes CATSMFRTRTEAFF.

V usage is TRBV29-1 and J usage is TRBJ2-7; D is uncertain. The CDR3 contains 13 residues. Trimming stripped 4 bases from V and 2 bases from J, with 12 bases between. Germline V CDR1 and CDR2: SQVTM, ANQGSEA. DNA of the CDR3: TGCAGCGTTGCTAAAGACGGAACCTACGAGCAGTACTTC. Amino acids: CSVAKDGTYEQYF.

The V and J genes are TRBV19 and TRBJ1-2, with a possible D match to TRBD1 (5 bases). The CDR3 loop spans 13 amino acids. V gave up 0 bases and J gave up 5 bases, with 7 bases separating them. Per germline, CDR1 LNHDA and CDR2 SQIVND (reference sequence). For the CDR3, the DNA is TGTGCCAGTAGTATAGAGGGACTATATGGCTACACCTTC. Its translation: CASSIEGLYGYTF.

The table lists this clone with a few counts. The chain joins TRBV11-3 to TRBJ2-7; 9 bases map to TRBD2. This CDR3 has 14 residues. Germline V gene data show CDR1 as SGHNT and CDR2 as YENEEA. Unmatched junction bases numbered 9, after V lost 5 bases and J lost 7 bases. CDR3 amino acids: CASSPQWAGGEQYF. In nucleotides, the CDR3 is TGTGCCAGCAGCCCTCAGTGGGCGGGGGGGGAGCAGTACTTC.

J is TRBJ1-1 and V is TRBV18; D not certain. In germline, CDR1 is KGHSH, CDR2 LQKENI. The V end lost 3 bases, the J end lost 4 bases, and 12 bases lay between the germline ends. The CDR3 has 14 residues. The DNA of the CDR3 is TGTGCCAGCTCACCGATCTGGTCGGGCACTGAAGCTTTCTTT. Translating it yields CASSPIWSGTEAFF.

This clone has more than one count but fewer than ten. The chain's CDR3 is CASSQVNTGELFF. DNA for the CDR3: TGTGCCAGCAGCCAAGTAAACACCGGGGAGCTGTTTTTT. This chain joins TRBV14 and TRBJ2-2; D unresolved. The germline V gene has CDR1 SGHDN and CDR2 FVKESK. The V end was cut by 1 base, the J end by 2 bases, with 2 bases between. The CDR3 spans 13 residues.

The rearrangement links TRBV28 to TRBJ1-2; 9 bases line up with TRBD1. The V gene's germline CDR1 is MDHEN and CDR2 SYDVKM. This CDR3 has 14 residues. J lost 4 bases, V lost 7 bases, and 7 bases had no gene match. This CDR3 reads CASMRQGGAYGYTF. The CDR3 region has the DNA TGTGCCAGCATGAGACAGGGGGGAGCCTATGGCTACACCTTC.

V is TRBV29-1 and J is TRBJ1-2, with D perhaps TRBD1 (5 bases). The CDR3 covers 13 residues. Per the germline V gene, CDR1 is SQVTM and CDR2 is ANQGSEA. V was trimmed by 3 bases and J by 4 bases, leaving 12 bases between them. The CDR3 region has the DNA TGCAGCGTTGAGGCAGGGAATGGCTATGGCTACACCTTC. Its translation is CSVEAGNGYGYTF.

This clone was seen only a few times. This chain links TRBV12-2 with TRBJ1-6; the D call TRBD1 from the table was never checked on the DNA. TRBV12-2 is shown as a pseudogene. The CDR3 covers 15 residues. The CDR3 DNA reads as TGTGCTAGCGGATTAAGGACAGGGGTTGATTCACCCCTCCACTTT. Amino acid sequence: CASGLRTGVDSPLHF.

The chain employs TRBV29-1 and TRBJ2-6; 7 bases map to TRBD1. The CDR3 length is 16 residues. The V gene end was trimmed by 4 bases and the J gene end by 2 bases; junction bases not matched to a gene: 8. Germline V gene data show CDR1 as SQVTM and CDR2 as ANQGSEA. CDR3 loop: CSVVGDRATGANVLTF. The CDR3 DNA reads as TGCAGCGTTGTTGGCGACAGGGCCACTGGGGCCAACGTCCTGACTTTC.

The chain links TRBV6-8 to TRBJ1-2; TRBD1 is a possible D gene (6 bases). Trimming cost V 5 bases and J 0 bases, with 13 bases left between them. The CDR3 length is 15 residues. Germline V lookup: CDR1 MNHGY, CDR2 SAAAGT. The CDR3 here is CASSITGSANYGYTF. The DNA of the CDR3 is TGTGCCAGCAGTATAACAGGGAGTGCTAACTATGGCTACACCTTC.

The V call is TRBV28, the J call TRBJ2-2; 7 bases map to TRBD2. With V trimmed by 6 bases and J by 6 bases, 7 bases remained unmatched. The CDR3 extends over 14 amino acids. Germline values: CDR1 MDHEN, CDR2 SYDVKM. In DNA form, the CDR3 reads TGTGCCAGCAGCACCGGGGGGTGGGCCGGGGAGCTGTTTTTT. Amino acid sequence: CASSTGGWAGELFF.

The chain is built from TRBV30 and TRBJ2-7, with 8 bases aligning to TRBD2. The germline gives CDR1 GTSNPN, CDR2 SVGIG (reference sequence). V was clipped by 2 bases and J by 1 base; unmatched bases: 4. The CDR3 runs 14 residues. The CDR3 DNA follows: TGTGCCTGGAGTACCCGGGGGGGATCCTACGAGCAGTACTTC. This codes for CAWSTRGGSYEQYF.

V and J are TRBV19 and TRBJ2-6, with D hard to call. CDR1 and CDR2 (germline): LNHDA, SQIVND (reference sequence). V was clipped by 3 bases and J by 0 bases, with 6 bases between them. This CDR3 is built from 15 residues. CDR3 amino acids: CASSIQSSGANVLTF. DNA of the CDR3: TGTGCCAGTAGTATTCAGTCCTCTGGGGCCAACGTCCTGACTTTC.

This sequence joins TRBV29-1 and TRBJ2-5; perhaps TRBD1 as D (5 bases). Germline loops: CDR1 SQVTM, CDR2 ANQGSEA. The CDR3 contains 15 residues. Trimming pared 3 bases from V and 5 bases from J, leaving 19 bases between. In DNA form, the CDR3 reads TGCAGCGTTGACGGTGAGCAGGGCGGAATTGAGACCCAGTACTTC. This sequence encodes CSVDGEQGGIETQYF.

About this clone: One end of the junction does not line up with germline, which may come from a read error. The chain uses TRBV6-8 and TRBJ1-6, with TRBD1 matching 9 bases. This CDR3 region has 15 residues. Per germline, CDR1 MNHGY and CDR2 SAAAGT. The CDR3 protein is CASSRTGAGNSPLHF. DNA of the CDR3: TGTGCCAGCAGCCGGACAGGGGCAGGTAATTCACCCCTCCATTTT.

The chain's CDR3 is CSVVSGRTYEQYF. In DNA, the CDR3 is TGCAGCGTTGTGTCCGGGAGGACCTACGAGCAGTACTTC. The genes are TRBV29-1 and TRBJ2-7; 7 bases match TRBD2. J lost 2 bases, V lost 4 bases, and 5 bases had no gene match. Per germline, CDR1 SQVTM and CDR2 ANQGSEA. The CDR3 is 13 residues long.

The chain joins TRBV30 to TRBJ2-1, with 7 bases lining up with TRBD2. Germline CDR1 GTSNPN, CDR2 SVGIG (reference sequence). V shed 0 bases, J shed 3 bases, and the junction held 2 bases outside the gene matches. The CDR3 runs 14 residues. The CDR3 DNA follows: TGTGCCTGGAGTGTTGGGACTATCTACAATGAGCAGTTCTTC. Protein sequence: CAWSVGTIYNEQFF.

CDR3 loop: CAWSVRGGKLFF. CDR3 DNA sequence: TGTGCCTGGAGTGTAAGGGGGGGAAAACTGTTTTTT. The chain employs TRBV30 and TRBJ1-4; D is perhaps TRBD1 (6 bases). Germline loops: CDR1 GTSNPN, CDR2 SVGIG (reference sequence). V was shortened by 0 bases and J by 10 bases, with 9 bases between the two germline ends. There are 12 residues in the CDR3.